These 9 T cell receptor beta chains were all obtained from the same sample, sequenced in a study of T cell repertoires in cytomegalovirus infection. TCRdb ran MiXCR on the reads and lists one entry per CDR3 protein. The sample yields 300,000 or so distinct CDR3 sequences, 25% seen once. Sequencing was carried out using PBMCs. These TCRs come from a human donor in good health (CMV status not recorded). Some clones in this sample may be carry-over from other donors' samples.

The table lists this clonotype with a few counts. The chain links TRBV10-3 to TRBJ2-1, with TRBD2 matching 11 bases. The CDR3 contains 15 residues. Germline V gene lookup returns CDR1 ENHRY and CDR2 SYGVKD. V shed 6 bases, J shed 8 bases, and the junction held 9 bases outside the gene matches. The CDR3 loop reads CAIRRGLADGDEQFF. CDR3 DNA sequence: TGTGCCATCAGGAGGGGACTAGCGGACGGGGATGAGCAGTTCTTC.

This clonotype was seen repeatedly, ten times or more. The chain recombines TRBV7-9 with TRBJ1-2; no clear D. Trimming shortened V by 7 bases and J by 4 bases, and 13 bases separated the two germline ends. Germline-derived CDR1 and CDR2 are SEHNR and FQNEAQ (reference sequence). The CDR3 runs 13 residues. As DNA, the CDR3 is TGTGCCAGCACCCCCGGGTTGGGCTATGGCTACACCTTC. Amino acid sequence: CASTPGLGYGYTF. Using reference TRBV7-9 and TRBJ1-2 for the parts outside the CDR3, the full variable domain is DTGVSQNPRHKITKRGQNVTFRCDPISEHNRLYWYRQTLGQGPEFLTYFQNEAQLEKSRLLSDRFSAERPKGSFSTLEIQRTEQGDSAMYLCASTPGLGYGYTFGSGTRLTVV.

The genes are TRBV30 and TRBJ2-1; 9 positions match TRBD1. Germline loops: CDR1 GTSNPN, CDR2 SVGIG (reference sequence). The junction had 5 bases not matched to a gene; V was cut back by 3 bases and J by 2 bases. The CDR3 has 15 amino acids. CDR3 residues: CAWSPGQGTYNEQFF. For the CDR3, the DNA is TGTGCCTGGAGCCCGGGACAGGGAACCTACAATGAGCAGTTCTTC. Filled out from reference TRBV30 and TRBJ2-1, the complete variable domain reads SQTIHQWPATLVQPVGSPLSLECTVEGTSNPNLYWYRQAAGRGLQLLFYSVGIGQISSEVPQNLSASRPQDRQFILSSKKLLLSDSGFYLCAWSPGQGTYNEQFFGPGTRLTVL.

Here the CDR3 DNA reads TGTGCCATCAGTGACCCAAACATGAACACTGAAGCTTTCTTT. It translates to CAISDPNMNTEAFF. This chain joins TRBV10-3 and TRBJ1-1; no firm D call. Germline CDR1 reads ENHRY; CDR2 reads SYGVKD. The CDR3 runs 14 residues. The V and J ends lost 3 bases and 0 bases respectively, with 8 bases between them.

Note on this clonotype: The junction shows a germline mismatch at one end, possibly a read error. For the CDR3, the DNA is TGTGCCAGCAGCTTAGCGAGGGGGCCGCCCTTAGTTCAGCCCCAGCTTTTT. Translated: CASSLARGPPLVQPQLF. The chain combines TRBV7-8 with TRBJ1-5; TRBD1 matches 7 bases. Germline V gives CDR1 SGHVS, CDR2 FQNEAQ. The CDR3 consists of 17 residues.

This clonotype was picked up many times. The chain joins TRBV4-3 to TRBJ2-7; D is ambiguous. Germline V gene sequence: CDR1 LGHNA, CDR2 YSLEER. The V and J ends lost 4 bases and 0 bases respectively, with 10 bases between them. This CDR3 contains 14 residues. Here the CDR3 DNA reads TGCGCCAGCAGCCTATGGGCAGACTCCTACGAGCAGTACTTC. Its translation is CASSLWADSYEQYF.

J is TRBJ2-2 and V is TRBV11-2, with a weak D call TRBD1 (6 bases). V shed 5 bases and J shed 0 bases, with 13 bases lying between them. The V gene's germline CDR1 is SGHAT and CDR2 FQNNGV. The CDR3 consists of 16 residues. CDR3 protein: CASSRQVAANTGELFF. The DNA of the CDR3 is TGTGCCAGCAGCCGACAGGTTGCAGCGAACACCGGGGAGCTGTTTTTT. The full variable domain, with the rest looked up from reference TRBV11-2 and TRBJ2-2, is EAGVAQSPRYKIIEKRQSVAFWCNPISGHATLYWYQQILGQGPKLLIQFQNNGVVDDSQLPKDRFSAERLKGVDSTLKIQPAKLEDSAVYLCASSRQVAANTGELFFGEGSRLTVL.

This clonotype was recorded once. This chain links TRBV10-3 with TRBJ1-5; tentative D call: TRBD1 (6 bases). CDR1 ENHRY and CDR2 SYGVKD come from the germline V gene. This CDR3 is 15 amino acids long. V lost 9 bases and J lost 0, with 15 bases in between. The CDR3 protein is CAIFRGAYSNQPQHF. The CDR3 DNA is TGTGCCATTTTCCGGGGGGCTTATAGCAATCAGCCCCAGCATTTT.

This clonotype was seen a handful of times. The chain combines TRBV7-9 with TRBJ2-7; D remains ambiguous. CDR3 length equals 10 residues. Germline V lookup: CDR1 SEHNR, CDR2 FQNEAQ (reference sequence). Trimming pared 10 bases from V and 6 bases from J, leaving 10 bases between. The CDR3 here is CAIDPLEQYF. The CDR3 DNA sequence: TGTGCCATCGATCCTCTCGAGCAGTACTTC.